This section outlines one T cell receptor (beta chain) sequence together with its context. As yet, its antigen is unknown. The V segment lost 0 bases and the J segment 9 bases; nucleotides outside the gene matches: 11. The germline V gene encodes CDR1 SGHDN and CDR2 FVKESK. This CDR3 is built from 16 residues. 60 Vbeta and 13 Jbeta primers were used in PCR. Assay used: immunoSEQ multiplex PCR; TCRdb lists only in-frame clones, some missing. The table shows some 110,000 clones, with approximately 80% occurring only once. The data are from a study of cytomegalovirus exposure and HLA in healthy donors. Study information: One earlier analysis, a look at around 170 million T cells, found some 120 million unique TCR beta sequences. Study conclusions and caveats: TRBV6-2, TRBV6-3 and some other V segments were excluded as indistinguishable. For most TCR beta V segments, an earlier analysis put the productive rate at about 90% or about 30% of the time. In terms of immune exposure information, only CMV serostatus was available.

The sequenced sample consisted of PBMCs. This sequence originates from a woman between 18 and 30 years old in good health and CMV-seropositive. The chain couples TRBV14 to TRBJ2-1, with 7 bases identical to TRBD2. The CDR3 loop reads CASSQDGGSLRGEQFF. CDR3 coding DNA: TGTGCCAGCAGCCAAGATGGCGGGAGCCTTCGGGGTGAGCAGTTCTTC.